These T cell receptor beta chains were read from a single sample in a study of identical twins. TCRdb called the 5' RACE reads again in MiXCR, with one record for every CDR3 protein. The sample yields approximately 600,000 distinct CDR3 sequences, roughly 9.9% seen once. These sequences were also reported in another study, on yellow fever vaccine responses in identical twins.

Sequenced sample: PBMCs. These receptors all come from a woman between 18 and 29 years old in good health. Each CDR3 is given with its conserved first and last residue. The D gene is left open where the match is weak. Rows give clone size only sometimes, using once, few, many, or a class for an expanded clone.

CDR3 protein,CDR3 DNA,J gene,V gene,D gene,CDR3 length,clone size
CSVVRTSGVYEQYF,TGCAGCGTTGTAAGGACTAGCGGGGTCTACGAGCAGTACTTC,TRBJ2-7,TRBV29-1,TRBD2,14,few
CSARDLGQKKNIQYF,TGCAGTGCTAGAGATCTGGGACAGAAAAAAAACATTCAGTACTTC,TRBJ2-4,TRBV20-1,TRBD1,15,many
CASRGTSGGAGDTQYF,TGTGCCAGCAGGGGGACTAGCGGGGGGGCTGGAGATACGCAGTATTTT,TRBJ2-3,TRBV27,TRBD2,16,many
CASRGGGSAPPYNEQFF,TGCGCCAGCAGGGGGGGTGGGAGCGCTCCTCCCTACAATGAGCAGTTCTTC,TRBJ2-1,TRBV5-1,.,17,.
CASTSGLAGVSEQFF,TGCGCCAGCACCTCGGGACTAGCGGGAGTAAGCGAGCAGTTCTTC,TRBJ2-1,TRBV5-1,TRBD2,15,few
CASSPETYGLAGAGNEQFF,TGCGCCAGCAGCCCAGAAACGTACGGACTAGCGGGAGCGGGTAATGAGCAGTTCTTC,TRBJ2-1,TRBV5-1,TRBD2,19,.
CSVPSGSIHEQYF,TGCAGTGTTCCTAGCGGGAGTATCCACGAGCAGTACTTC,TRBJ2-7,TRBV20-1,TRBD2,13,many
CASSLDLASDEQYF,TGCGCCAGCAGCTTGGATCTAGCGAGCGACGAGCAGTACTTC,TRBJ2-7,TRBV5-1,.,14,few
CASSYSGTKNNEQFF,TGTGCCAGCAGTTATAGCGGGACGAAGAACAATGAGCAGTTCTTC,TRBJ2-1,TRBV12-3/TRBV12-4,TRBD2,15,.
CASSHPTGSGQYF,TGTGCCAGCAGCCACCCGACAGGGAGTGGGCAGTACTTC,TRBJ2-7,TRBV16,TRBD1,13,many
CASSPGLAGVNVGDSQYF,TGTGCCAGCAGCCCCGGACTAGCGGGAGTGAATGTCGGAGATTCGCAGTATTTT,TRBJ2-3,TRBV3-1,TRBD2,18,.
CASSPKATAGGEQYF,TGTGCCAGCAGCCCCAAGGCGACGGCGGGGGGCGAGCAGTACTTC,TRBJ2-7,TRBV7-2,TRBD2,15,few
CASSLDPGAPYEQYF,TGCGCCAGCAGCTTGGATCCAGGGGCACCGTACGAGCAGTACTTC,TRBJ2-7,TRBV5-1,.,15,many
CSARGEGLAASTDTQYF,TGCAGTGCTAGAGGGGAGGGACTAGCGGCTAGCACAGATACGCAGTATTTT,TRBJ2-3,TRBV20-1,TRBD2,17,.
CASSPRPTGGGEQYF,TGTGCCAGCAGTCCACGACCGACCGGGGGGGGGGAGCAGTACTTC,TRBJ2-7,TRBV12-3/TRBV12-4,TRBD2,15,many
CASSESGRYEQYF,TGTGCCAGCAGTGAGAGTGGGAGATACGAGCAGTACTTC,TRBJ2-7,TRBV25-1,.,13,few
CASLAGGPEQFF,TGTGCCAGCCTAGCGGGGGGGCCTGAGCAGTTCTTC,TRBJ2-1,TRBV2,TRBD2,12,many
CASSPWDRGTDTQYF,TGTGCCAGCAGTCCGTGGGACAGGGGCACAGATACGCAGTATTTT,TRBJ2-3,TRBV12-3/TRBV12-4,TRBD1,15,few
CASSLDRGGQPQHF,TGTGCCAGCTCACTCGACAGGGGCGGTCAGCCCCAGCATTTT,TRBJ1-5,TRBV18,TRBD1,14,.
CASSLSGQADEQYF,TGTGCCAGCTCCCTATCGGGACAGGCTGACGAGCAGTACTTC,TRBJ2-7,TRBV18,TRBD1,14,.
CASSLGTGDTEAFF,TGCGCCAGCAGCTTGGGGACAGGGGACACTGAAGCTTTCTTT,TRBJ1-1,TRBV5-1,TRBD1,14,few
CASRLDRSYNSPLHF,TGTGCCAGCAGACTTGACAGGAGTTATAATTCACCCCTCCACTTT,TRBJ1-6,TRBV27,.,15,many
CASSTNRDLYNEQFF,TGCGCCAGCAGCACCAACAGGGACCTCTACAATGAGCAGTTCTTC,TRBJ2-1,TRBV5-1,.,15,.